This T cell receptor (beta chain) was retrieved from a study of identifying expanded T cells in peripheral blood (dated by TCRdb to about 2019). About the investigation overall: Separate aliquots of the same genomic DNA pool were sequenced to produce technical replicates, and four replicates were compared in pairs.

Turning to this clone: Which antigen it targets is not known. No qualities accompany the bases; no much larger clone lies one base away.

The immunoSEQ Assay, which relies on bias-controlled multiplex PCR amplification of genomic DNA, was used to profile TCRbeta CDR3 regions. The original methods were these. The absolute abundance of each unique TCRbeta CDR3 region was quantified after sequences were collapsed and filtered. Differential abundance was tested with a binomial (Fisher-equivalent) model and with a beta-binomial model adding time-dependent variance fitted from healthy donors. Any clone with fewer than 5 combined templates was excluded, and a clone was called differentially abundant if its Benjamini-Hochberg FDR was below 0.01. In the beta-binomial model, variance was expressed as a function of the total template count across the two samples, in the form v = (b*log(k)+a)^2. Sourced from immuneACCESS, this table was stored by TCRdb with only in-frame sequences that have V and J called. A share of the clones is absent; for the studies checked, an unresolved V gene accounts for under half, and the remainder has no known explanation. V and J calls and clone size are copied from that table; D and trimming were computed from the DNA. The sample table lists about 110,000 clones, around 89% of them with a count of one. Roughly 7.6% of the sample lies in the top ten.

The study at large found these results: In all healthy donors, the variance in clone template counts between samples taken 2 to 3 weeks apart rose significantly as total template count increased. The authors expected that over much longer intervals, such as months to years, biological variance in healthy repertoires might increase even further. Both the number of clones called differentially abundant and the false-positive rate were significantly reduced by the beta-binomial model across all healthy-donor time intervals. The binomial model flagged roughly 1.3 differentially abundant clones between technical replicates but 15 to 17 over two weeks and 19 over roughly 4 weeks.

No immune events such as infections were documented for the healthy donors during the collection period. To calibrate time-dependent variance in a beta-binomial model of T-cell clone differential abundance, blood repertoires from healthy donors were used as a training cohort. The training cohort was composed of approximately ten healthy donors, 3 female and 7 male. On average the donors were 43 years old, and their ages spanned roughly 29 to 70 years. Obtained from a commercial supplier, whole blood was collected from each healthy donor at three time points set around two weeks apart. For immunosequencing, genomic DNA was extracted from unsorted whole blood. Sequencing used blood. The receptor was derived from a person aged 18-70 years in good health.

The bases are TGCGCCAGCAGTTTTGAAGAGACCCAGTACTTC. Its coded protein is CASSFEETQYF. This receptor chain uses TRBV5-1 and TRBJ2-5; the D segment cannot be called with confidence. The CDR3 has 11 amino acids, counting the end cysteine and phenylalanine. CDR3 DNA only is kept here, 33 bases in frame from base 1. Based on the germline V gene, the CDR1 and CDR2 sequences are SGHRS and YFSETQ. The V end loses 5 bases and the J end loses 3 bases, and a stretch of 5 bases separates them.